This entry is about one T cell receptor beta chain. These data belong to a study of siplizumab effects on memory and regulatory T cells. The assay was immunoSEQ multiplex PCR, and TCRdb's table has in-frame clones only and misses some. Here the sample spans 87,000 or so clones, 80% to 90% being singletons. Trimming at V came to 6 bases and at J to 2 bases, leaving 8 bases not matched to a gene. This CDR3 region has 15 residues. Germline CDR1 and CDR2: MNHNY and SVGAGI (reference sequence). This receptor was taken from a human donor in good health. V and J are TRBV6-6 and TRBJ1-1; 8 bases map to TRBD1. Material: CD4+ T cells sorted from blood. CDR3 residues: CASSSGTGLNTEAFF. The CDR3 bases are TGTGCCAGCAGCTCCGGGACAGGACTAAACACTGAAGCTTTCTTT.